Described below is a single T cell receptor beta chain sequence and its context. The antigen is undetermined. Barcoded TCR alpha and TCR beta cDNA libraries with UMIs came from 5'RACE using constant-segment primers. MiXCR, applied by TCRdb to the 5' RACE reads, yields one record per CDR3 protein. Of fewer than 600,000 distinct CDR3 sequences in the sample, roughly 21% were seen once. This sample stems from a study of T-cell memory formation after mild COVID-19. Study results and limitations: Clones contracting across day 15 to 85 had a balanced CD4/CD8 profile; later expanding clones leaned CD4+.

V was trimmed by 4 bases and J by 5 bases, leaving 8 bases between them. The CDR3 length is 12 residues. Germline CDR1 reads MNHNY; CDR2 reads SVGAGI (reference sequence). The sequence was obtained from an adult woman who had mild COVID-19 (a few samples of this study predate the infection). Cell type and time point are not known. V usage is TRBV6-6 and J usage is TRBJ1-2; D remains ambiguous. The specimen sequenced was PBMCs or a T cell subset sorted from them (not recorded which). The CDR3 spells CASSFKDYGYTF. As DNA, the CDR3 is TGTGCCAGCAGTTTCAAAGATTATGGCTACACCTTC.